This record covers a single T cell receptor (beta chain). Its antigen is still unknown. Sequenced by immunoSEQ multiplex PCR; TCRdb stores in-frame clones only, minus some. The sample shows some 77,000 clones, almost 90% of them seen only once. V was clipped by 6 bases and J by 7 bases; unmatched bases: 9. The CDR3 spans 15 residues. Germline V lookup: CDR1 MNHEY, CDR2 SVGAGI. This entry comes from a study of OX40 agonist ivuxolimab in advanced cancers. Study background: Patients were roughly 81% male with ages roughly 20 to 85, mean around 58. Three patients got partial responses; one had hepatocellular carcinoma and two had cutaneous melanoma. Study-wide points: Fewer expanded clones were found on average in CD4+ than in CD8+ T cells. Among some nonresponders, normalized T-cell clonal expansion was also low.

The chain links TRBV6-5 to TRBJ1-5; 10 bases are a match to TRBD1. The TCR was taken from an adult with an advanced solid tumor such as melanoma, head and neck, liver or kidney cancer. The sequences come from CD4+ or CD8+ T cells sorted from blood, collected in a trial of the OX40 agonist ivuxolimab. This CDR3 reads CASRRRQGASQPQHF. In DNA form, the CDR3 reads TGTGCCAGCAGGAGGAGACAGGGGGCTTCGCAGCCCCAGCATTTT.